The rows below give T cell receptor beta chains drawn from one sample of a study of T cell repertoires in cytomegalovirus infection. TCRdb analysed the reads with MiXCR anew, one entry per CDR3 protein. The sample includes approximately 150,000 distinct CDR3 sequences, 17% of them seen just once. Sequenced input: CD8+ T cells from PBMCs. These receptors all stem from a human donor in good health (CMV status not recorded). Some clones in this sample may be carry-over from other donors' samples. The CDR3 runs from the conserved cysteine through the conserved F or W. The D gene is left open where the match is weak. Expanded clones get a size class; other rows say once, few or many, or leave the size out.

d_call	clone_size	v_call	j_call	cdr3_nt	cdr3_aa
-	-	TRBV7-9	TRBJ2-2	TGTGCCAGCACGCCGGGGGTGACCGGGGAGCTGTTTTTT	CASTPGVTGELFF
TRBD2	few	TRBV12-3/TRBV12-4	TRBJ2-5	TGTGCCAGCAGTTTTCCCAACATGACTAGCGGGAGGGTAAGGGAGACCCAGTACTTC	CASSFPNMTSGRVRETQYF
-	few	TRBV7-3	TRBJ1-1	TGTGCCAGCAGCCCACAGGGAAGTGCTGAAGCTTTCTTT	CASSPQGSAEAFF
-	few	TRBV12-3/TRBV12-4	TRBJ2-7	TGTGCCAGCAGTTTAGCAATCAAAAACGAGCAGTACTTC	CASSLAIKNEQYF
-	-	TRBV7-9	TRBJ1-1	TGTGCCAGCAGCTCGACTCGGAAGAACACTGAAGCTTTCTTT	CASSSTRKNTEAFF
-	few	TRBV20-1	TRBJ1-2	TGCAGTGCTAGAGTGGGTATAGGCTACACCTTC	CSARVGIGYTF
-	few	TRBV20-1	TRBJ2-7	TGCAGTGCTAGATCCCCGGACTCCTACGAGCAGTACTTC	CSARSPDSYEQYF
-	-	TRBV27	TRBJ1-6	TGTGCCAGCAGTGGGGGTTATAATTCACCCCTCCACTTT	CASSGGYNSPLHF
-	few	TRBV11-2	TRBJ2-1	TGTGCCAGCAGCTTAGGGTGGTACAATGAGCAGTTCTTC	CASSLGWYNEQFF
-	many	TRBV28	TRBJ1-1	TGTGCCAGCAGTTTATCAGGCCTGGGAACTGAAGCTTTCTTT	CASSLSGLGTEAFF
-	-	TRBV10-2	TRBJ2-1	TGCGCCAGGGAGAACAGGCGCTCCTACAATGAGCAGTTCTTC	CARENRRSYNEQFF
TRBD1	few	TRBV7-2	TRBJ1-1	TGTGCCAGCAGCTTAGCGAGGACAGGAAGGGGGGAGATGCCTAACACTGAAGCTTTCTTT	CASSLARTGRGEMPNTEAFF
TRBD1	few	TRBV6-2/TRBV6-3	TRBJ2-7	TGTGCCAGCAGTTCGGACAGGGGAGTCTACGAGCAGTACTTC	CASSSDRGVYEQYF
-	-	TRBV7-2	TRBJ2-3	TGTGCCAGCAGCTCCAGCCTCACAGATACGCAGTATTTT	CASSSSLTDTQYF
-	-	TRBV12-5	TRBJ1-1	TGTGCTAGTGGTTTGGTACGATCCGGGACCTGGGGGACTGAAGCTTTCTTT	CASGLVRSGTWGTEAFF
-	-	TRBV11-2	TRBJ2-7	TGTGCCAGCAGCTTCGCCCCCTCCGAGCAGTACTTC	CASSFAPSEQYF
TRBD1	-	TRBV11-2	TRBJ1-1	TGTGCCAGCAGATTGACAGGGGATCCGGGCACTGAAGCTTTCTTT	CASRLTGDPGTEAFF
-	few	TRBV29-1	TRBJ2-5	TGCAGCGTTGAGGGCGCGGGAGAGACCCAGTACTTC	CSVEGAGETQYF
-	-	TRBV7-6	TRBJ2-1	TGTGCCAGCAGCTTTGGGGGAGCGAATGAGCAGTTCTTC	CASSFGGANEQFF
-	large	TRBV28	TRBJ2-7	TGTGCCAGCAGTTTCGACGAGCAGTACTTC	CASSFDEQYF
-	-	TRBV6-8	TRBJ2-1	TGTGCCAGCAGAGACTCCCTCGACAATGAGCAGTTCTTC	CASRDSLDNEQFF
-	few	TRBV10-3	TRBJ2-7	TGTGCCATCAGTGAGTCGATTGGGAGTGGCAACGAGCAGTACTTC	CAISESIGSGNEQYF
-	many	TRBV25-1	TRBJ1-6	TGTGCCAGCAGCGAGTTCCCGGAGGTTTCACCCCTCCACTTT	CASSEFPEVSPLHF
-	few	TRBV12-3/TRBV12-4	TRBJ1-3	TGTGCCAGCAGTTTTTGGGTTGGAAACACCATATATTTT	CASSFWVGNTIYF
-	-	TRBV19	TRBJ1-1	TGTGCCAGTACCCAGACATTCGAAGCTTTCTTT	CASTQTFEAFF
-	-	TRBV12-5	TRBJ2-7	TGTGCTAGTGGTTTCCACCCTTCGGGGCGAGCGAGTCCCTACGAGCAGTACTTC	CASGFHPSGRASPYEQYF
-	-	TRBV7-2	TRBJ2-7	TGTGCCAGCAGCGGATACAGGGTCAGGAGCTCCTACGAGCAGTACTTC	CASSGYRVRSSYEQYF
-	-	TRBV7-9	TRBJ1-1	TGTGCCAGCAGCTTCGGGGGGACCCCTGAAGCTTTCTTT	CASSFGGTPEAFF
TRBD1	-	TRBV2	TRBJ2-1	TGTGCCAGCAGTGCCAGGGGGCCCTACAATGAGCAGTTCTTC	CASSARGPYNEQFF
-	-	TRBV6-2/TRBV6-3	TRBJ1-5	TGTGCCAGCAGTTACTTGCATCAGCCCCAGCATTTT	CASSYLHQPQHF
-	few	TRBV19	TRBJ2-1	TGTGCCAGTAGTAACCAGCAGTACAATGAGCAGTTCTTC	CASSNQQYNEQFF
TRBD1	many	TRBV7-2	TRBJ1-1	TGTGCCAGCAGCCCTTACAGGGGGATGAACACTGAAGCTTTCTTT	CASSPYRGMNTEAFF
TRBD1	few	TRBV28	TRBJ2-3	TGTGCCAGCAGTCGGGACAGGGTATCTCAAACAGATACGCAGTATTTT	CASSRDRVSQTDTQYF
-	few	TRBV12-5	TRBJ1-1	TGTGCTAGTGGCCTTGGCAACACTGAAGCTTTCTTT	CASGLGNTEAFF
TRBD2	few	TRBV29-1	TRBJ2-2	TGCAGCGTTGTTAGCGGGGGGGCCGGGGAGCTGTTTTTT	CSVVSGGAGELFF
TRBD2	few	TRBV6-6	TRBJ2-7	TGTGCCAGCAAGGTATGGACAGCGGGAGAATCCTACGAGCAGTACTTC	CASKVWTAGESYEQYF
-	few	TRBV29-1	TRBJ1-6	TGCCCCGACCCGGGGGCGACCTATAATTCACCCCTCCACTTT	CPDPGATYNSPLHF
TRBD1	-	TRBV6-2/TRBV6-3	TRBJ2-1	TGTGCCAGCAGTTACTTGAGGACAGGGGGTGATCCCTACAATGAGCAGTTCTTC	CASSYLRTGGDPYNEQFF
TRBD1	-	TRBV10-3	TRBJ2-3	TGTGCCATCAGTGAGCCGACCGGGACAGATGAGACAGATACGCAGTATTTT	CAISEPTGTDETDTQYF
TRBD1	-	TRBV12-3/TRBV12-4	TRBJ2-1	TGTGCCAGCTCGGGACAGCTCCTAGCCTACAATGAGCAGTTCTTC	CASSGQLLAYNEQFF
-	few	TRBV7-6	TRBJ2-1	TGTGCCAGCAGTCTTAGGTCGGGGGACAATGAGCAGTTCTTC	CASSLRSGDNEQFF
-	-	TRBV7-2	TRBJ2-1	TGTGCCAGCAGCTTGGTGGCTGAGCAGTTCTTC	CASSLVAEQFF
-	-	TRBV6-5	TRBJ2-7	TGTGCCAGCAGCCTGGAAGTGGTCAACGAGCAGTACTTC	CASSLEVVNEQYF
TRBD1	-	TRBV7-9	TRBJ2-7	TGTGCCAGCAGCCCGAACACAGGGGGCTCGCACTACGAGCAGTACTTC	CASSPNTGGSHYEQYF
TRBD2	few	TRBV7-8	TRBJ2-3	TGTGCCAGCAGCCTCCGCAGTCTAGCGGGGCGCACAGATACGCAGTATTTT	CASSLRSLAGRTDTQYF
-	many	TRBV4-3	TRBJ2-1	TGCGCCAGCAGCCAAGAATTGGGTTATGAGCAGTTCTTC	CASSQELGYEQFF
TRBD2	-	TRBV20-1	TRBJ2-1	TGCAGTGCTAGAGACAGGACTAGCGGGAGTTTGAGGGACAATGAGCAGTTCTTC	CSARDRTSGSLRDNEQFF
TRBD1	-	TRBV7-6	TRBJ2-1	TGTGCCAGCAGCACCGCGGGACAGGGTTACAAAAATGAGCAGTTCTTC	CASSTAGQGYKNEQFF
TRBD1	-	TRBV11-2	TRBJ2-5	TGTGCCAGCAGCCAATACCCTAGGGGGCAGGAGACCCAGTACTTC	CASSQYPRGQETQYF